The 18 T cell receptor beta chains in this list originate from one sample, sequenced in a study of blood T cell repertoires in COVID-19. The table came from immunoSEQ multiplex PCR; TCRdb's copy has only in-frame clones and leaves some out. The table shows about 200,000 clones, with roughly 79% occurring only once. The sequenced sample consisted of peripheral blood. These receptors were obtained from a human donor with acute or convalescent COVID-19. The donor label of this sample is uncertain.

This rearrangement joins TRBV4-1 to TRBJ2-7; 8 nucleotides agree with TRBD1. V was clipped by 3 bases and J by 1 base; unmatched bases: 8. The CDR3 loop spans 16 amino acids. Germline lookup yields CDR1 MGHRA and CDR2 YSYEKL. In DNA, the CDR3 is TGCGCCAGCAGCCAGGTCTGGACAGGGTCTTCCTACGAGCAGTACTTC. This gives the protein CASSQVWTGSSYEQYF.

The chain recombines TRBV7-8 with TRBJ1-6; perhaps TRBD1 as D (5 bases). Looked up from germline, CDR1 is SGHVS and CDR2 is FQNEAQ. The CDR3 has 15 amino acids. Between the trimmed V and J ends, which lost 1 base and 7 bases, there was a span of 11 bases. The CDR3 nucleotides read TGTGCCAGCAGCTTAGAGGTCAGGGCGAATTCACCCCTCCACTTT. The encoded protein is CASSLEVRANSPLHF. The full variable domain, in which reference TRBV7-8 and TRBJ1-6 provide the parts outside the CDR3, is GAGVSQSPRYKVAKRGQDVALRCDPISGHVSLFWYQQALGQGPEFLTYFQNEAQLDKSGLPSDRFFAERPEGSVSTLKIQRTQQEDSAVYLCASSLEVRANSPLHFGNGTRLTVT.

The chain links TRBV2 to TRBJ2-5; a possible D gene is TRBD2 (6 bases). The CDR3 consists of 12 residues. The V end lost 6 bases, the J end lost 4 bases, and 9 bases lay between the germline ends. Germline CDR1 and CDR2: SNHLY and FYNNEI. CDR3 protein: CASRGGGETQYF. The CDR3 DNA reads as TGTGCCAGCAGGGGGGGAGGAGAGACCCAGTACTTC.

The genes are TRBV30 and TRBJ1-5, with 11 bases identical to TRBD1. Germline CDR1 is GTSNPN and CDR2 is SVGIG (reference sequence). This CDR3 has 16 amino acids. V lost 2 bases and J lost 2; bases outside the gene matches: 5. The CDR3, as DNA: TGTGCCTGGAGTAGATGGGGACAGGGGGGCAATCAGCCCCAGCATTTT. The encoded protein is CAWSRWGQGGNQPQHF.

This chain joins TRBV7-2 and TRBJ1-5; no definite D call. CDR3 length: 15 amino acids. Germline CDR1 reads SGHTA; CDR2 reads FQGNSA. The V and J ends lost 1 base and 2 bases respectively, with 9 bases between them. The CDR3 loop is CASSLGPQGNQPQHF. CDR3 in DNA: TGTGCCAGCAGCTTAGGGCCCCAAGGCAATCAGCCCCAGCATTTT.

Of note for this clone: Other DNA sequences of this sample code for an identical CDR3. The CDR3 spells CASSPGTSTDTQYF. The CDR3 DNA follows: TGTGCCAGCAGCCCGGGGACTAGCACAGATACGCAGTATTTT. The chain uses TRBV11-2 and TRBJ2-3; a weak D match, TRBD2 (6 bases). V dropped 5 bases and J dropped 0 bases, with 9 bases sitting between them. CDR3 length: 14 residues. From germline, CDR1 is SGHAT and CDR2 FQNNGV.

This clone occurred a few times. This chain joins TRBV9 and TRBJ2-1; possibly TRBD2 for D (7 bases). V was trimmed by 2 bases and J by 8 bases, leaving 14 bases between them. The CDR3 spans 14 residues. The germline V gene encodes CDR1 SGDLS and CDR2 YYNGEE. The CDR3, as DNA: TGTGCCAGCAGCGTTGGCGGGGGCGCGGATGAGCAGTTCTTC. Translated: CASSVGGGADEQFF.

The chain couples TRBV6-2 or TRBV6-3 to TRBJ2-1; the D gene is possibly TRBD1 (5 bases). V was pared by 4 bases and J by 5 bases, with 9 bases between. CDR1 is MNHEY, CDR2 SVGEGT, per germline. This CDR3 is 13 amino acids long. CDR3 sequence: CASSWGIDNEQFF. The CDR3 nucleotides read TGTGCCAGCAGTTGGGGCATCGACAATGAGCAGTTCTTC.

The J gene is TRBJ2-7, the V gene TRBV27; 8 nucleotides agree with TRBD1. J gave up 2 bases and V 3 bases, and 3 bases lay outside the gene matches. The CDR3 is made up of 14 amino acids. Per the germline V gene, CDR1 is MNHEY and CDR2 is SMNVEV (reference sequence). DNA for the CDR3: TGTGCCAGCAGTTTTTGGGACAGGACCTACGAGCAGTACTTC. Encoded protein: CASSFWDRTYEQYF.

V gene TRBV13 combines with J gene TRBJ2-7; D is perhaps TRBD2 (5 bases). Germline values: CDR1 PRHDT, CDR2 FYEKMQ (reference sequence). The V end lost 2 bases, the J end lost 5 bases, and 19 bases lay between the germline ends. This CDR3 contains 16 residues. CDR3 DNA sequence: TGTGCCAGCAGCTTACCCCCTCCCCGGGCTAGCCACGAGCAGTACTTC. The encoded protein is CASSLPPPRASHEQYF.

The chain joins TRBV25-1 to TRBJ2-5; D unclear. The CDR3 covers 14 residues. V gave up 4 bases and J gave up 5 bases, with 14 bases separating them. Germline lookup yields CDR1 MGHDK and CDR2 SYGVNS. This CDR3 is CASSGWAAEETQYF. CDR3 nucleotide sequence: TGTGCCAGCAGTGGTTGGGCAGCAGAGGAGACCCAGTACTTC.

The chain links TRBV30 to TRBJ1-1; D call uncertain. Germline assignment: CDR1 GTSNPN and CDR2 SVGIG (reference sequence). Trimming left V 7 bases short and J 6 bases short, with 12 bases between. This CDR3 region has 11 residues. CDR3 bases: TGTGCCTCCTCGGTCTCGGCTGAAGCTTTCTTT. Protein sequence: CASSVSAEAFF.

The J gene is TRBJ1-4, the V gene TRBV7-2, with TRBD1 matching 7 bases. The V gene end was trimmed by 4 bases and the J gene end by 8 bases; junction bases not matched to a gene: 10. From germline, CDR1 is SGHTA and CDR2 FQGNSA. The CDR3 spans 15 residues. The CDR3 here is CASSSQDRAGEKLFF. The DNA of the CDR3 is TGTGCCAGCAGCTCCCAAGACAGGGCGGGGGAAAAACTGTTTTTT.

The chain carries TRBV11-1 and TRBJ1-3, with a possible D match to TRBD1 (6 bases). Germline V gene lookup returns CDR1 SGHAT and CDR2 FQDESV (reference sequence). This CDR3 comprises 15 residues. V was pared by 6 bases and J by 0 bases, with 12 bases between. CDR3 nucleotides: TGTGCCAGCAGAGGACAGCGCCTCTCTGGAAACACCATATATTTT. This gives the protein CASRGQRLSGNTIYF.

This sequence joins TRBV2 and TRBJ2-1, with 9 bases matching TRBD2. The germline CDR1 and CDR2 sequences are SNHLY and FYNNEI. V was pared by 5 bases and J by 7 bases, with 6 bases of the junction left unmatched. This CDR3 contains 14 residues. CDR3 amino acids: CASSLSAGGNEQFF. The CDR3 coding sequence is TGTGCCAGCAGTCTCTCCGCGGGAGGGAATGAGCAGTTCTTC.

The chain combines TRBV7-2 with TRBJ2-2, with D possibly TRBD1 on 5 matching bases. Germline V CDR1 and CDR2: SGHTA, FQGNSA. The CDR3 spans 16 residues. Trimming stripped 3 bases from V and 0 bases from J, with 11 bases between. The chain's CDR3 is CASSLFQGANTGELFF. CDR3 bases: TGTGCCAGCAGCTTGTTTCAGGGTGCGAACACCGGGGAGCTGTTTTTT.

The chain joins TRBV5-1 to TRBJ1-4; D is possibly TRBD1 (5 bases). The CDR3 loop spans 14 amino acids. The ends were cut back, 3 bases at V and 5 bases at J, with 11 bases in the middle. Germline-derived CDR1 and CDR2 are SGHRS and YFSETQ. For the CDR3, the DNA is TGCGCCAGCAGCTCCAGGGCGAGCAATGAAAAACTGTTTTTT. Protein sequence: CASSSRASNEKLFF.

V is TRBV5-1 and J is TRBJ1-4; TRBD1 aligns across 8 bases. CDR1 and CDR2 (germline): SGHRS, YFSETQ. This CDR3 is 18 amino acids long. J gave up 6 bases and V 0 bases, and 13 bases lay outside the gene matches. In DNA, the CDR3 is TGCGCCAGCAGCTTGGACGCCGCGGTTGGGACAGGTTATGAAAAACTGTTTTTT. It is translated as CASSLDAAVGTGYEKLFF.